These 23 T cell receptor beta chains were sequenced from one sample in a study of T-cell reconstitution after alpha-beta-depleted transplantation in children. The TCRbeta library incorporated unique molecular identifiers. MiXCR, applied by TCRdb to the PCR reads, yields one record per CDR3 protein. The sample yields hundreds of thousands of distinct CDR3 sequences, over 15% seen once. The sample here was PBMCs from the stem cell graft donor, taken from the stem cell graft. Receptors were obtained from a human donor who donated a stem cell graft to a child with acute myeloid leukemia.

The chain is built from TRBV2 and TRBJ2-7, with a weak D call TRBD1 (6 bases). With 6 bases removed from V and 1 base from J, the gap between germline ends came to 10 bases. CDR1 is SNHLY, CDR2 FYNNEI, per germline. The CDR3 has 13 amino acids. Written as DNA, the CDR3 is TGTGCCAGCAGGCGGACAGTTTCCTACGAGCAGTACTTC. Its translation: CASRRTVSYEQYF. Full variable domain (outside the CDR3, taken from reference TRBV2 and TRBJ2-7): EPEVTQTPSHQVTQMGQEVILRCVPISNHLYFYWYRQILGQKVEFLVSFYNNEISEKSEIFDDQFSVERPDGSNFTLKIRSTKLEDSAMYFCASRRTVSYEQYFGPGTRLTVT.

The chain uses TRBV10-3 and TRBJ2-2; D not resolved. Germline lookup yields CDR1 ENHRY and CDR2 SYGVKD. CDR3 size: 14 residues. The V gene lost 6 bases and the J gene lost 0 bases, with 8 bases spanning the gap. This CDR3 reads CAIREKANTGELFF. The CDR3 DNA follows: TGTGCCATCAGGGAAAAGGCGAACACCGGGGAGCTGTTTTTT.

CDR3 sequence (DNA): TGTGCCAGCAGCTCCGAACTAGCCAAAAACATTCAGTACTTC. It codes for CASSSELAKNIQYF. The chain uses TRBV7-9 and TRBJ2-4; D is uncertain. This CDR3 spans 14 amino acids. Trimming shortened V by 4 bases and J by 0 bases, and 7 bases separated the two germline ends. Looked up from germline, CDR1 is SEHNR and CDR2 is FQNEAQ (reference sequence).

Many counts were recorded for this clonotype. In DNA form, the CDR3 reads TGCAGTGCCACGGGACACGGACTTGGAGAAAAACTGTTTTTT. Protein product: CSATGHGLGEKLFF. The chain has TRBV20-1 and TRBJ1-4; tentatively, D is TRBD1 (6 bases). This CDR3 region has 14 residues. Germline CDR1 is DFQATT and CDR2 is SNEGSKA (reference sequence). The germline V and J ends were trimmed by 6 bases and 8 bases, with 19 bases remaining between them.

This chain uses TRBV7-8 with TRBJ2-2, with TRBD2 identical over 8 bases. The germline V gene has CDR1 SGHVS and CDR2 FQNEAQ. Trimming at V came to 2 bases and at J to 5 bases, leaving 4 bases not matched to a gene. The CDR3 consists of 15 residues. The CDR3 DNA reads as TGTGCCAGCAGCTTATCCGGGGGGGCGACCGGGGAGCTGTTTTTT. Its protein is CASSLSGGATGELFF. Looking up the rest from reference TRBV7-8 and TRBJ2-2 gives the full variable domain: GAGVSQSPRYKVAKRGQDVALRCDPISGHVSLFWYQQALGQGPEFLTYFQNEAQLDKSGLPSDRFFAERPEGSVSTLKIQRTQQEDSAVYLCASSLSGGATGELFFGEGSRLTVL.

A few counts support this clonotype. J is TRBJ2-1 and V is TRBV6-2 or TRBV6-3, with 8 positions matching TRBD2. CDR1 is MNHEY, CDR2 SVGEGT, per germline. The CDR3 loop spans 14 amino acids. The ends lost 5 bases at V and 9 bases at J; junction bases unmatched: 9. CDR3 loop: CASSRPGRATEQFF. The CDR3, as DNA: TGTGCCAGCAGTCGCCCCGGGAGGGCTACTGAGCAGTTCTTC.

This sequence joins TRBV28 and TRBJ1-2; D unresolved. This CDR3 region has 14 residues. V was pared by 6 bases and J by 2 bases, with 13 bases between. CDR1 is MDHEN, CDR2 SYDVKM, per germline. The CDR3 DNA sequence: TGTGCCAGCAGAGCAGCAACGGGGAACTATGGCTACACCTTC. This codes for CASRAATGNYGYTF.

This clonotype occurred a few times. V usage is TRBV4-2 and J usage is TRBJ2-1; D uncertain. Looked up from germline, CDR1 is LGHNA and CDR2 is YNFKEQ. V was cut by 1 base and J by 4 bases, with 14 bases left in between. The CDR3 loop spans 16 amino acids. CDR3 nucleotides: TGTGCCAGCAGCCAAGGTTTCCAAATCTTATACAATGAGCAGTTCTTC. This encodes CASSQGFQILYNEQFF.

J is TRBJ2-3 and V is TRBV5-1; TRBD1 matches at 7 bases. Germline V lookup: CDR1 SGHRS, CDR2 YFSETQ. V shed 4 bases and J 2 bases; nucleotides not matched to a gene: 19. CDR3 length: 19 residues. CDR3 residues: CASSLIRSLRDRHTDTQYF. The CDR3 DNA is TGCGCCAGCAGCCTGATCCGTTCTCTCCGGGACAGACACACAGATACGCAGTATTTT.

In its sample, this clonotype was seen many times. This sequence joins TRBV20-1 and TRBJ2-5; TRBD1 matches 8 bases. The germline V gene has CDR1 DFQATT and CDR2 SNEGSKA (reference sequence). The CDR3 contains 14 residues. The trim removed 3 bases at V and 1 base at J, leaving 4 bases unmatched. This chain's CDR3 is CSASRDRSQETQYF. In DNA form, the CDR3 reads TGCAGTGCTAGCCGGGACAGGTCCCAAGAGACCCAGTACTTC.

The table lists this clonotype with many counts. The chain combines TRBV12-3 or TRBV12-4 with TRBJ2-3, with a possible D match to TRBD1 (6 bases). Trimming removed 3 bases at V and 0 bases at J, with 7 bases between. This CDR3 has 14 amino acids. CDR3 sequence reads: CASSFRGSTDTQYF. For the CDR3, the DNA is TGTGCCAGCAGTTTCAGGGGCAGCACAGATACGCAGTATTTT.

The V call is TRBV12-3 or TRBV12-4, the J call TRBJ2-5; perhaps D is TRBD1 or TRBD2 (5 bases each). The CDR3 loop spans 16 amino acids. V was trimmed by 5 bases and J by 2 bases, leaving 18 bases between them. CDR3 sequence (DNA): TGTGCCAGCAGTAAGGACTCCGGACACACTCAAGAGACCCAGTACTTC. Translated: CASSKDSGHTQETQYF.

This clonotype has a count of ten or more. The chain employs TRBV5-5 and TRBJ2-2; TRBD1 is a possible D gene (6 bases). Germline CDR1 is SGHKS and CDR2 is YYEKEE (reference sequence). The CDR3 is made up of 15 amino acids. V was shortened by 2 bases and J by 7 bases, with 15 bases between the two germline ends. The CDR3 DNA sequence: TGTGCCAGCAGCTTCGACAGGATCCGTTTCGGGGAGCTGTTTTTT. It yields the protein CASSFDRIRFGELFF.

Many counts were recorded for this clonotype. The rearrangement joins TRBV20-1 to TRBJ1-5; possibly TRBD1 for D (6 bases). The V end was cut by 4 bases, the J end by 9 bases, with 16 bases between. CDR1 is DFQATT, CDR2 SNEGSKA, per germline (reference sequence). This CDR3 region has 13 residues. CDR3 nucleotide sequence: TGCAGTGCTACTAAACAGGGTGGGATGCCCCAGCATTTT. It is translated as CSATKQGGMPQHF.

There are a few counts of this clonotype. The chain combines TRBV10-3 with TRBJ2-1; 10 positions agree with TRBD2. CDR1 and CDR2 (germline): ENHRY, SYGVKD. This CDR3 comprises 13 residues. V lost 9 bases to trimming and J lost 5 bases; unmatched junction nucleotides: 4. The CDR3: CAITGTSDNEQFF. As DNA, the CDR3 is TGTGCCATTACCGGGACTAGCGACAATGAGCAGTTCTTC.

CDR3 protein: CASSSQRGARGYGYTF. DNA for the CDR3: TGTGCCAGCAGCTCTCAGAGGGGGGCGCGTGGCTATGGCTACACCTTC. The J gene is TRBJ1-2, the V gene TRBV7-2, with D possibly being TRBD1 (6 bases). This CDR3 region has 16 residues. In germline, CDR1 is SGHTA, CDR2 FQGNSA. Between the trimmed V and J ends, which lost 4 bases and 4 bases, there was a span of 19 bases.

This clonotype was seen repeatedly, ten times or more. The J gene is TRBJ1-6, the V gene TRBV6-6, with D uncertain. The germline CDR1 and CDR2 sequences are MNHNY and SVGAGI (reference sequence). V gave up 5 bases and J gave up 9 bases, with 11 bases separating them. The CDR3 is made up of 13 amino acids. The CDR3 DNA follows: TGTGCCAGCAGTGTTCCGATGGGTTCACCCCTCCACTTT. This codes for CASSVPMGSPLHF.

This clonotype came up many times. The gene calls are TRBV20-1 and TRBJ1-4, with D unclear. This CDR3 comprises 14 residues. The ends were cut back, 4 bases at V and 8 bases at J, with 17 bases in the middle. The germline gives CDR1 DFQATT, CDR2 SNEGSKA (reference sequence). The CDR3 here is CSATSSLGGEKLFF. CDR3 DNA sequence: TGCAGTGCTACATCATCCTTGGGAGGCGAAAAACTGTTTTTT.

This clonotype was detected ten times or more. The genes are TRBV12-3 or TRBV12-4 and TRBJ2-7; 8 nucleotides align to TRBD1. The V and J ends lost 3 bases and 0 bases, in that order; junction bases with no gene match: 4. The CDR3 runs to 15 residues. The CDR3 nucleotides are TGTGCCAGCAGTTTTGGGGACAGGCTCTCCTACGAGCAGTACTTC. Its protein product is CASSFGDRLSYEQYF.

This clonotype has more than one count but fewer than ten. This CDR3 reads CASSLTGTHNEQFF. CDR3 nucleotides: TGTGCCAGCAGTTTAACGGGTACCCACAATGAGCAGTTCTTC. The V call is TRBV12-3 or TRBV12-4, the J call TRBJ2-1; D ambiguous. Trimming took off 2 bases at V and 5 bases at J, with 10 bases between the two ends. The CDR3 is made up of 14 amino acids.

This clonotype was found a few times. The chain employs TRBV7-2 and TRBJ2-1, with TRBD2 matching over 10 bases. The J segment lost 4 bases and the V segment lost 4 bases, leaving 4 bases of the junction unmatched. The CDR3 consists of 15 residues. Germline CDR1 is SGHTA and CDR2 is FQGNSA. CDR3 protein: CASSWSGGGYNEQFF. The DNA for the CDR3 is TGTGCCAGCAGCTGGAGCGGGGGGGGTTACAATGAGCAGTTCTTC. Complete variable domain (other parts from reference TRBV7-2 and TRBJ2-1): GAGVSQSPSNKVTEKGKDVELRCDPISGHTALYWYRQSLGQGLEFLIYFQGNSAPDKSGLPSDRFSAERTGGSVSTLTIQRTQQEDSAVYLCASSWSGGGYNEQFFGPGTRLTVL.

In DNA form, the CDR3 reads TGTGCCAGCAGCCCCCGGACAGGGTTAGGCGAAAAACTGTTTTTT. It yields the protein CASSPRTGLGEKLFF. The chain combines TRBV7-9 with TRBJ1-4, with 8 bases fitting TRBD1. This CDR3 spans 15 amino acids. Trimming removed 5 bases from V and 8 bases from J; junction bases left unmatched: 10. In germline, CDR1 is SEHNR, CDR2 FQNEAQ (reference sequence).

The sample holds a few counts of this clonotype. CDR3 nucleotide sequence: TGCGCCAGCAGCACCCGGGGAAAAAACATTCAGTACTTC. Translated: CASSTRGKNIQYF. The rearrangement uses TRBV5-1 and TRBJ2-4, with TRBD2 as a possible D gene (5 bases). V lost 4 bases to trimming and J lost 4 bases, with 9 bases between them. This CDR3 is 13 amino acids long. Per germline, CDR1 SGHRS and CDR2 YFSETQ.